The clone carrying this TCR beta chain appeared many times. Its target is unknown. With V trimmed by 5 bases and J by 6 bases, 9 bases remained unmatched. CDR1 and CDR2 (germline): MNHNS, SASEGT. The CDR3 loop spans 14 amino acids. The time point here: newly diagnosed GD, antithyroid drugs for less than 3 months. PBMC-extracted RNA yielded the TCR library. An endocrinology department in Xi'an, China, supplied the patients. These data are taken from a study of regulatory T cells in long-lasting Graves disease. Study results and limitations: Patients whose Graves' disease persisted exhibited lower TCR diversity than those newly diagnosed. Persistent disease showed a preference for TRBV28, TRBJ1-2 and TRBJ2-5.

Construction of TCR beta libraries relied on iRepertoire HTBI primers and on Arm-PCR targeting CDR3 regions. A single record per CDR3 protein comes from TCRdb applying MiXCR to the multiplex PCR reads. Seen here are approximately 490,000 distinct CDR3 sequences, roughly 15% observed once, and the top ten hold less than 15%. These records were also assigned to another study, of T cells in Graves' hyperthyroidism and ophthalmopathy. That paper notes: Stable disease denoted Graves' hyperthyroidism without ophthalmopathy progression within 18 months.

The chain uses TRBV6-1 and TRBJ2-7; TRBD2 matches at 8 bases. The clonotype was recovered from a man aged 40-55 years with Graves disease. Sequences were derived from peripheral blood mononuclear cells (PBMCs), sampled at new diagnosis, from a patient treated with antithyroid drugs. The CDR3 protein is CASSTGTRSGEQYF. The CDR3, as DNA: TGTGCCAGCAGTACCGGGACTAGGAGTGGCGAGCAGTACTTC.